The source of this T cell receptor beta chain is a study of blood T cell repertoires in COVID-19. Sequencing used immunoSEQ multiplex PCR; TCRdb keeps in-frame clones, though not all of them. Of under 95,000 clones listed, over 75% are singletons. Trimming left V 4 bases short and J 8 bases short, with 17 bases between. The CDR3 has 15 amino acids. CDR1 is LGHDT, CDR2 YNNKEL, per germline (reference sequence). This sequence joins TRBV3-1 (or the pseudogene TRBV3-2) and TRBJ1-4, with D tentatively TRBD1 (6 bases). The sequenced sample consisted of peripheral blood. The receptor comes from a human donor in a cohort sampled during active COVID-19. The CDR3 spells CASSPRLKGGEKLFF. The CDR3, as DNA: TGTGCCAGCAGCCCGAGACTCAAGGGGGGGGAAAAACTGTTTTTT.